This paragraph covers one T cell receptor (beta chain) sequence. Per the original data handling: Reference gene primer amplification yielded estimated nucleated cell counts. Using immunoSEQ multiplex PCR, the repertoire was profiled, and TCRdb retains in-frame clones only, with some absent. V and J calls and clone size are as listed in that table; D and trimming were resolved from the DNA. The sample holds around 200,000 clones, roughly 84% seen once. The data derive from a study of blood T cell repertoires in COVID-19. On the study more broadly: COVID-19 samples, acute and convalescent, were from the United States, Italy and Spain. PBMCs, B-cell-depleted T cells, or T cells were the source of the cDNA or gDNA that made up the material.

Germline CDR1 is MGHRA and CDR2 is YSYEKL. The trim removed 2 bases at V and 3 bases at J, leaving 1 base unmatched. The CDR3 covers 13 residues. Source material: peripheral blood. This clonotype originated in a woman over 75 with acute or convalescent COVID-19. The rearrangement uses TRBV4-1 and TRBJ2-7; 7 bases line up with TRBD1. Here the CDR3 reads CASSQRQGYEQYF. The CDR3 DNA sequence: TGCGCCAGCAGCCAACGACAGGGCTACGAGCAGTACTTC.